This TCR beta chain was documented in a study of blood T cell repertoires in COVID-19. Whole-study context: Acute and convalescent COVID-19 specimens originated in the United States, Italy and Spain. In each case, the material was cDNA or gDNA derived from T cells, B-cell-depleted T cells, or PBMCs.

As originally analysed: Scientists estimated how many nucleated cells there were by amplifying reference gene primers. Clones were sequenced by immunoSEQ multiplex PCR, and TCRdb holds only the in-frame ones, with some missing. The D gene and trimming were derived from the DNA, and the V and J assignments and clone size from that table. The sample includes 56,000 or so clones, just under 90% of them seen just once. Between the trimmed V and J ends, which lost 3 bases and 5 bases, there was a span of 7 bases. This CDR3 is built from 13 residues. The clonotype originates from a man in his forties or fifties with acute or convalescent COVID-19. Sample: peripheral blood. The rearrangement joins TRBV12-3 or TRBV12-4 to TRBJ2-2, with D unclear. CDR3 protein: CASSFPGTGELFF. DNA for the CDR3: TGTGCCAGCAGTTTTCCGGGTACCGGGGAGCTGTTTTTT.